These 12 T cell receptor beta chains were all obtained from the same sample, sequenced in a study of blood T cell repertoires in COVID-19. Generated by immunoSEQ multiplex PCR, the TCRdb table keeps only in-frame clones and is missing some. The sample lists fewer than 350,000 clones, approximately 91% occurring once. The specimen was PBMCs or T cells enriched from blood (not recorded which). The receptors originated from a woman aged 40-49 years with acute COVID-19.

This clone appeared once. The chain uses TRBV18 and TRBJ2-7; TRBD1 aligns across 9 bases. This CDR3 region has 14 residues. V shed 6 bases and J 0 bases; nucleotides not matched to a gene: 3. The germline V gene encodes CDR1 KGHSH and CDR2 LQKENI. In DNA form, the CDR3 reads TGTGCCAGCTCGGGACAGGGCAGCTCCTACGAGCAGTACTTC. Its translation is CASSGQGSSYEQYF. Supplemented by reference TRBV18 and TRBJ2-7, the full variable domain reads NAGVMQNPRHLVRRRGQEARLRCSPMKGHSHVYWYRQLPEEGLKFMVYLQKENIIDESGMPKERFSAEFPKEGPSILRIQQVVRGDSAAYFCASSGQGSSYEQYFGPGTRLTVT.

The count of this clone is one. CDR3 amino acids: CASSQVGGEEKLFF. In nucleotides, the CDR3 is TGTGCCAGCAGCCAAGTAGGGGGGGAGGAAAAACTGTTTTTT. The V and J genes are TRBV3-1 (or the pseudogene TRBV3-2) and TRBJ1-4; D perhaps matches TRBD1 (6 bases). The V end was cut by 1 base, the J end by 8 bases, with 11 bases between. Germline-derived CDR1 and CDR2 are LGHDT and YNNKEL (reference sequence). This CDR3 spans 14 amino acids.

The CDR3 reads CASISGGGGTEAFF. The CDR3 DNA reads as TGTGCCAGCATTTCGGGAGGTGGGGGCACTGAAGCTTTCTTT. The chain uses TRBV2 and TRBJ1-1; D might be TRBD1 (5 bases). CDR3 length: 14 residues. CDR1 is SNHLY, CDR2 FYNNEI, per germline. Deletions cut 7 bases from V and 4 bases from J, with 16 bases between. The full variable domain, rest sourced from reference TRBV2 and TRBJ1-1, is EPEVTQTPSHQVTQMGQEVILRCVPISNHLYFYWYRQILGQKVEFLVSFYNNEISEKSEIFDDQFSVERPDGSNFTLKIRSTKLEDSAMYFCASISGGGGTEAFFGQGTRLTVV.

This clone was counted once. The CDR3 DNA is TGTGCCAGCAGCGCGCAGGGGGGCTATGGCTACACCTTC. It is translated as CASSAQGGYGYTF. The chain combines TRBV7-2 with TRBJ1-2, with TRBD1 matching 7 bases. The V segment lost 5 bases and the J segment 4 bases; nucleotides outside the gene matches: 4. The CDR3 spans 13 residues. Germline CDR1 and CDR2: SGHTA and FQGNSA. Drawing the rest from reference TRBV7-2 and TRBJ1-2, the complete variable domain is GAGVSQSPSNKVTEKGKDVELRCDPISGHTALYWYRQSLGQGLEFLIYFQGNSAPDKSGLPSDRFSAERTGGSVSTLTIQRTQQEDSAVYLCASSAQGGYGYTFGSGTRLTVV.

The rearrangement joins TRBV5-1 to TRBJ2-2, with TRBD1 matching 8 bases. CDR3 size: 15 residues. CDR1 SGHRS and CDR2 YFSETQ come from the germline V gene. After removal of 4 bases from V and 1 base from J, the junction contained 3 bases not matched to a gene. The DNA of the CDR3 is TGCGCCAGCAGCCTAGGACAGGGGAACACCGGGGAGCTGTTTTTT. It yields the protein CASSLGQGNTGELFF.

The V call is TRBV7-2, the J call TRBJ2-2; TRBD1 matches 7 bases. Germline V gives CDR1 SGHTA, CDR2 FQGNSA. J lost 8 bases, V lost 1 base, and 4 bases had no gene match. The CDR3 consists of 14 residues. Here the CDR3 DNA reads TGTGCCAGCAGCTTAGTTATGACAGGGGGGGAGCTGTTTTTT. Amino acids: CASSLVMTGGELFF.

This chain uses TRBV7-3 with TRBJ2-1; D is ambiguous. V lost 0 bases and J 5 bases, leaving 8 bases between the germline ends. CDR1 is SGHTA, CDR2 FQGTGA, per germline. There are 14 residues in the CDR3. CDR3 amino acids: CASSLTAKNNEQFF. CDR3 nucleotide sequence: TGTGCCAGCAGCTTAACTGCTAAGAACAATGAGCAGTTCTTC. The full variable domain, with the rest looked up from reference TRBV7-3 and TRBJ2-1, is GAGVSQTPSNKVTEKGKYVELRCDPISGHTALYWYRQSLGQGPEFLIYFQGTGAADDSGLPNDRFFAVRPEGSVSTLKIQRTERGDSAVYLCASSLTAKNNEQFFGPGTRLTVL.

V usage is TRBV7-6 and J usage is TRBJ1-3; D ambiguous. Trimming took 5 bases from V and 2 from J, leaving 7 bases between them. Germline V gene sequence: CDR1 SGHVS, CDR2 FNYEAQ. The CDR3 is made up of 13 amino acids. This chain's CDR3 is CASSAIPGNTIYF. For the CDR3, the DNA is TGTGCCAGCAGCGCGATTCCTGGAAACACCATATATTTT. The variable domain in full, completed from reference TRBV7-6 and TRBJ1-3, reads GAGVSQSPRYKVTKRGQDVALRCDPISGHVSLYWYRQALGQGPEFLTYFNYEAQQDKSGLPNDRFSAERPEGSISTLTIQRTEQRDSAMYRCASSAIPGNTIYFGEGSWLTVV.

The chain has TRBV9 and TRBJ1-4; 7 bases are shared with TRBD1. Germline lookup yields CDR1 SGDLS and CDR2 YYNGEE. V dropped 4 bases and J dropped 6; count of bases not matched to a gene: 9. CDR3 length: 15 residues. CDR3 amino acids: CASSTRQGSHEKLFF. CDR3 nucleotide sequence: TGTGCCAGCAGCACCCGACAGGGAAGTCATGAAAAACTGTTTTTT.

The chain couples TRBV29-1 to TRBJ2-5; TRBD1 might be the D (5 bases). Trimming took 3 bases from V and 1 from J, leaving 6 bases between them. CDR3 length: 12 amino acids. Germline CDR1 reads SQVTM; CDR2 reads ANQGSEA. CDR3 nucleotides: TGCAGCGTTGAGGGGCTCCAAGAGACCCAGTACTTC. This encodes CSVEGLQETQYF.

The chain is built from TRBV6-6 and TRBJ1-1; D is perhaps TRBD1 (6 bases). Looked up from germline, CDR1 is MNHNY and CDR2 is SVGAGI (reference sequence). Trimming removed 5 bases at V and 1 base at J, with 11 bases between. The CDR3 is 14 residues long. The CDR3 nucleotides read TGTGCCAGCAGTGACGGACAGCCGAACACTGAAGCTTTCTTT. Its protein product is CASSDGQPNTEAFF.

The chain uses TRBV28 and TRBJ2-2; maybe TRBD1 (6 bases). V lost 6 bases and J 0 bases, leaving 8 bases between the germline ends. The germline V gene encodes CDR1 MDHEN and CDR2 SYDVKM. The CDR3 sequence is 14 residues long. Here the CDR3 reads CASSQGPNTGELFF. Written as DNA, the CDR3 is TGTGCCAGCAGCCAGGGGCCGAACACCGGGGAGCTGTTTTTT.